This T cell receptor (beta chain) was observed in a study of T cell responses to AZD1222 COVID-19 vaccine. The study's findings and limits: Repertoires were collected only later (after the peak T cell response had occurred). The span of vaccine-associated CD4 TCRs extended across spike, with dominance at 160-218 and 743-854. Nearly half of spike-specific TCRs reportedly target variant regions that are unmutated in the B.1.351 and B.1.1.7 variants.

Assay: immunoSEQ multiplex PCR; the TCRdb copy retains only in-frame clones and omits some. The profile shows 95,000 to 150,000 clones, around 93% of them singletons. CDR3 size: 11 residues. Germline CDR1 reads MNHEY; CDR2 reads SVGAGI. Deletions cut 8 bases from V and 3 bases from J, with 8 bases between. Notes on this clone: Its antigen is not identified.

The clonotype comes from an adult who received the AZD1222 COVID-19 vaccine. The chain employs TRBV6-5 and TRBJ2-7; the D gene is possibly TRBD2 (6 bases). The sample in question was peripheral blood, obtained 28 days after the second AZD1222 dose. CDR3 DNA: TGTGCCAGCTGGGGGGTCTACGAGCAGTACTTC. Protein sequence: CASWGVYEQYF.